This T cell receptor (beta chain) emerged from a study of T-cell reconstitution after alpha-beta-depleted transplantation in children. Germline CDR1 DFQATT, CDR2 SNEGSKA (reference sequence). With 2 bases clipped from V and 0 bases from J, the junction kept 6 bases outside the gene matches. The CDR3 is made up of 16 amino acids. Unique molecular identifiers were built into the TCRbeta library. TCRdb reprocessed the PCR reads via MiXCR and lists one record per CDR3 protein. The table records 600,000 to 700,000 distinct CDR3 sequences, 16% of them present only once. V gene TRBV20-1 combines with J gene TRBJ2-2, with 7 bases matching TRBD1. This TCR was sampled from a human donor who donated a stem cell graft to a child with acute myeloid leukemia. The sequencing used PBMCs from the stem cell graft donor, collected from the stem cell graft. This CDR3 is CSARYPDRSNTGELFF. CDR3 bases: TGCAGTGCTAGATACCCGGACAGGTCGAACACCGGGGAGCTGTTTTTT.